This entry lists 21 T cell receptor beta chains sequenced from one sample in a study of blood T cell repertoires in COVID-19. The method was immunoSEQ multiplex PCR; TCRdb's version includes in-frame clones alone and lacks a portion of them. The data hold about 240,000 clones, with about nine tenths observed a single time. Input material: peripheral blood. The receptors were gathered from a man in his fifties or sixties who had recovered from COVID-19.

The DNA of the CDR3 is TGCGCCAGCAGTGAGCCGCGGACTAGCGGGGACTACGAGCAGTACTTC. It yields the protein CASSEPRTSGDYEQYF. The chain joins TRBV10-2 to TRBJ2-7, with 12 nucleotides matching TRBD2. With 2 bases clipped from V and 3 bases from J, the junction kept 5 bases outside the gene matches. The CDR3 loop spans 16 amino acids. Germline CDR1 WSHSY, CDR2 SAAADI.

This clone was observed a handful of times. The rearrangement joins TRBV6-2 or TRBV6-3 to TRBJ2-4, with no clear D. Deletions cut 7 bases from V and 0 bases from J, with 16 bases between. Germline CDR1 MNHEY, CDR2 SVGEGT. The CDR3 runs 16 residues. The CDR3 DNA sequence: TGTGCCAGCACCCCACGAGTCCGACTAGCCAAAAACATTCAGTACTTC. Amino acid sequence: CASTPRVRLAKNIQYF.

The chain uses TRBV10-3 and TRBJ1-5; D is unresolved. V was shortened by 7 bases and J by 6 bases, with 13 bases between the two germline ends. From germline, CDR1 is ENHRY and CDR2 SYGVKD. The CDR3 has 13 residues. This CDR3 reads CAINPERGQPQHF. CDR3 coding DNA: TGTGCCATCAACCCCGAGCGGGGTCAGCCCCAGCATTTT.

The V gene is TRBV19, the J gene TRBJ2-2, with TRBD1 as a possible D gene (6 bases). This CDR3 has 17 residues. Germline V lookup: CDR1 LNHDA, CDR2 SQIVND (reference sequence). Trimming left V 3 bases short and J 4 bases short, with 18 bases between. This chain's CDR3 is CASSIKGGRGSTGELFF. The CDR3 DNA sequence: TGTGCCAGTAGTATCAAAGGGGGAAGGGGGAGCACCGGGGAGCTGTTTTTT.

This clone appeared once. This chain connects TRBV6-6 to TRBJ1-1; TRBD1 matches 7 bases. The CDR3 extends over 16 amino acids. V was pared by 0 bases and J by 1 base, with 5 bases of the junction left unmatched. Germline V CDR1 and CDR2: MNHNY, SVGAGI (reference sequence). The CDR3 nucleotides read TGTGCCAGCAGTTACTCGAGAGGGGGCTGGAACACTGAAGCTTTCTTT. This translates into CASSYSRGGWNTEAFF.

The chain uses TRBV5-1 and TRBJ2-1, with TRBD2 identical over 10 bases. CDR3 length: 15 residues. Looked up from germline, CDR1 is SGHRS and CDR2 is YFSETQ. V trimming: 4 bases; J trimming: 4 bases; junction bases outside the gene matches: 5. The CDR3 region is CASSTAGGPYNEQFF. CDR3 nucleotide sequence: TGCGCCAGCAGCACAGCGGGGGGGCCTTACAATGAGCAGTTCTTC.

As concerns this clone: This same CDR3 is encoded by further DNA sequences in the sample. The chain is built from TRBV5-4 and TRBJ2-5; 14 nucleotides agree with TRBD2. V shed 1 base, J shed 4 bases, and the junction held 3 bases outside the gene matches. The germline V gene has CDR1 SGHNT and CDR2 YYREEE (reference sequence). This CDR3 spans 16 amino acids. As DNA, the CDR3 is TGTGCCAGCAGCTTGAGGACTAGCGGGGGGCGAGAGACCCAGTACTTC. Its protein product is CASSLRTSGGRETQYF. Full variable domain (rest looked up from reference TRBV5-4 and TRBJ2-5): ETGVTQSPTHLIKTRGQQVTLRCSSQSGHNTVSWYQQALGQGPQFIFQYYREEENGRGNFPPRFSGLQFPNYSSELNVNALELDDSALYLCASSLRTSGGRETQYFGPGTRLLVL.

J is TRBJ1-6 and V is TRBV5-4; D not certain. Trimming left V 2 bases short and J 7 bases short, with 4 bases between. Germline lookup yields CDR1 SGHNT and CDR2 YYREEE (reference sequence). This CDR3 region has 12 residues. The CDR3: CASSFVNSPLHF. In nucleotides, the CDR3 is TGTGCCAGCAGCTTCGTAAATTCACCCCTCCACTTT.

The chain links TRBV20-1 to TRBJ2-1; D gene uncertain. The CDR3 covers 11 residues. Germline V lookup: CDR1 DFQATT, CDR2 SNEGSKA (reference sequence). The V end was cut by 7 bases, the J end by 9 bases, with 13 bases between. In DNA form, the CDR3 reads TGCAGTGTCGCGGCCCCCCCTGAGCAGTTCTTC. It encodes CSVAAPPEQFF.

Concerning this clone itself: Other DNA sequences within the sample encode an identical CDR3. The V and J genes are TRBV19 and TRBJ2-2; 7 bases are a match to TRBD1. Germline-derived CDR1 and CDR2 are LNHDA and SQIVND (reference sequence). The CDR3 runs to 13 residues. With 4 bases clipped from V and 4 bases from J, the junction kept 0 bases outside the gene matches. CDR3 protein: CASSTGGTGELFF. Here the CDR3 DNA reads TGTGCCAGTAGTACAGGGGGCACCGGGGAGCTGTTTTTT.

This chain links TRBV5-4 with TRBJ2-7; 7 bases align to TRBD2. CDR3 length: 17 amino acids. CDR1 and CDR2 (germline): SGHNT, YYREEE (reference sequence). The junction had 19 bases not matched to a gene; V was cut back by 4 bases and J by 6 bases. Written as DNA, the CDR3 is TGTGCCAGCAGCCCCGGGCCCCGCCAAGGACTAGTTCGCGAGCAGTACTTC. Its translation: CASSPGPRQGLVREQYF.

The V gene is TRBV6-5, the J gene TRBJ2-7; 8 nucleotides match TRBD1. CDR3 length: 15 amino acids. J was trimmed by 5 bases and V by 6 bases; bases with no gene match: 12. CDR1 and CDR2 (germline): MNHEY, SVGAGI. Written as DNA, the CDR3 is TGTGCCAGCAGCCCCGGACAGGGCGGCTGGAACGAGCAGTACTTC. It translates to CASSPGQGGWNEQYF.

This clone showed up just once. The chain employs TRBV24-1 and TRBJ2-2; D may be TRBD1 (5 bases). CDR1 is KGHDR and CDR2 is SFDVKD in the germline V gene. The length of the CDR3 is 16 residues. Trimming shortened V by 4 bases and J by 8 bases, and 19 bases separated the two germline ends. CDR3 sequence: CATSDRASVGVGELFF. In DNA form, the CDR3 reads TGTGCCACCAGTGACAGGGCTAGTGTCGGTGTGGGGGAGCTGTTTTTT.

V and J are TRBV19 and TRBJ2-5, with 12 nucleotides matching TRBD1. CDR3 length: 14 residues. Trimming removed 7 bases from V and 4 bases from J; junction bases left unmatched: 4. From germline, CDR1 is LNHDA and CDR2 SQIVND (reference sequence). The CDR3 loop is CASKRDRGRETQYF. The CDR3 nucleotides are TGTGCCAGTAAGCGGGACAGGGGGCGAGAGACCCAGTACTTC. The full variable domain, rest sourced from reference TRBV19 and TRBJ2-5, is DGGITQSPKYLFRKEGQNVTLSCEQNLNHDAMYWYRQDPGQGLRLIYYSQIVNDFQKGDIAEGYSVSREKKESFPLTVTSAQKNPTAFYLCASKRDRGRETQYFGPGTRLLVL.

The chain uses TRBV5-1 and TRBJ1-2; the D gene is possibly TRBD1 (6 bases). This CDR3 contains 13 residues. CDR1 and CDR2 (germline): SGHRS, YFSETQ. V dropped 3 bases and J dropped 4 bases, with 10 bases sitting between them. This CDR3 reads CASSSDRIYGYTF. CDR3 bases: TGCGCCAGCAGCTCGGACAGAATCTATGGCTACACCTTC. The full variable domain, its missing parts supplied by reference TRBV5-1 and TRBJ1-2, is KAGVTQTPRYLIKTRGQQVTLSCSPISGHRSVSWYQQTPGQGLQFLFEYFSETQRNKGNFPGRFSGRQFSNSRSEMNVSTLELGDSALYLCASSSDRIYGYTFGSGTRLTVV.

V is TRBV11-2 and J is TRBJ2-6; D is perhaps TRBD1 (5 bases). CDR3 length equals 15 residues. The germline CDR1 and CDR2 sequences are SGHAT and FQNNGV. V was clipped by 3 bases and J by 0 bases, with 6 bases between them. CDR3 DNA sequence: TGTGCCAGCAGCTTTAGGGGCTCTGGGGCCAACGTCCTGACTTTC. Translated: CASSFRGSGANVLTF.

V gene TRBV7-2 combines with J gene TRBJ1-1; 10 positions agree with TRBD1. Germline V gives CDR1 SGHTA, CDR2 FQGNSA. J gave up 3 bases and V 6 bases, and 1 base lay outside the gene matches. The CDR3 spans 13 residues. The CDR3 here is CASRDRGYTEAFF. The CDR3 DNA is TGTGCCAGCAGGGACAGGGGGTACACTGAAGCTTTCTTT.

The chain joins TRBV19 to TRBJ2-1; 7 nucleotides align to TRBD1. The J segment lost 4 bases and the V segment lost 3 bases, leaving 6 bases of the junction unmatched. CDR3 size: 15 residues. CDR1 LNHDA and CDR2 SQIVND come from the germline V gene (reference sequence). The CDR3 nucleotides are TGTGCCAGTAGTATGGGGGACAGACTATACAATGAGCAGTTCTTC. Protein sequence: CASSMGDRLYNEQFF.

The rearrangement joins TRBV5-1 to TRBJ1-2; D remains ambiguous. The CDR3 spans 15 residues. The V and J ends lost 0 bases and 2 bases respectively, with 11 bases between them. Germline loops: CDR1 SGHRS, CDR2 YFSETQ. CDR3 amino acids: CASSLGGGGNYGYTF. As DNA, the CDR3 is TGCGCCAGCAGCTTGGGCGGCGGCGGGAACTATGGCTACACCTTC.

The gene calls are TRBV2 and TRBJ2-5; TRBD1 might be the D (5 bases). Germline values: CDR1 SNHLY, CDR2 FYNNEI. The CDR3 is 13 amino acids. The V gene lost 10 bases and the J gene lost 5 bases, with 17 bases spanning the gap. CDR3 protein: CATSKGLGETQYF. In DNA, the CDR3 is TGTGCCACCTCAAAGGGGCTCGGGGAGACCCAGTACTTC.

The chain recombines TRBV28 with TRBJ2-7; a possible D gene is TRBD1 (6 bases). Trimming cost V 6 bases and J 0 bases, with 15 bases left between them. Germline CDR1 MDHEN, CDR2 SYDVKM. The CDR3 is 15 amino acids. The CDR3 region is CASRLTGPSSYEQYF. CDR3 nucleotide sequence: TGTGCCAGCAGACTGACAGGCCCGAGCTCCTACGAGCAGTACTTC.